These 5 T cell receptor beta chains originate from one sample sequenced in a study of blood T cell repertoires in COVID-19. Repertoires were generated with immunoSEQ multiplex PCR, while TCRdb's copy carries only in-frame clones and drops some. The table lists about 74,000 clones, approximately 80% of them singletons. The sample was peripheral blood. The receptors derive from a human donor in a cohort sampled during active COVID-19.

This clone was seen once. The rearrangement uses TRBV3-1 (or the pseudogene TRBV3-2) and TRBJ1-3; TRBD1 is a possible D gene (6 bases). V lost 0 bases, J lost 0 bases, and 18 bases lay in between. The CDR3 contains 19 residues. Germline-derived CDR1 and CDR2 are LGHDT and YNNKEL (reference sequence). The CDR3 nucleotides are TGTGCCAGCAGCCAAGATAAAGGGGGGGGCAGCCTCTCTGGAAACACCATATATTTT. It translates to CASSQDKGGGSLSGNTIYF.

This clone was observed a handful of times. The rearrangement joins TRBV18 to TRBJ2-1, with TRBD2 identical over 16 bases. From germline, CDR1 is KGHSH and CDR2 LQKENI. This CDR3 has 17 residues. With 2 bases clipped from V and 9 bases from J, the junction kept 7 bases outside the gene matches. The CDR3 loop reads CASSPTAGLAGGGEQFF. The CDR3, as DNA: TGTGCCAGCTCACCAACCGCGGGACTAGCGGGGGGGGGTGAGCAGTTCTTC.

This chain connects TRBV3-1 (or the pseudogene TRBV3-2) to TRBJ1-4; 8 nucleotides match TRBD1. The V gene end was trimmed by 3 bases and the J gene end by 2 bases; junction bases not matched to a gene: 2. Looked up from germline, CDR1 is LGHDT and CDR2 is YNNKEL (reference sequence). CDR3 length: 15 residues. Written as DNA, the CDR3 is TGTGCCAGCAGCCACCAGGGGGCGACTAATGAAAAACTGTTTTTT. Its translation is CASSHQGATNEKLFF.

This sequence joins TRBV6-6 and TRBJ2-1; 10 bases are shared with TRBD2. This CDR3 has 15 amino acids. Germline V gene lookup returns CDR1 MNHNY and CDR2 SVGAGI (reference sequence). V was clipped by 3 bases and J by 7 bases; unmatched bases: 6. CDR3 bases: TGTGCCAGCAGTTATTCCAGCGGGAGGGTGAATGAGCAGTTCTTC. As protein: CASSYSSGRVNEQFF.

This rearrangement joins TRBV19 to TRBJ1-2; TRBD1 agrees at 12 bases. The CDR3 consists of 18 residues. V dropped 7 bases and J dropped 4; count of bases not matched to a gene: 16. CDR1 and CDR2 (germline): LNHDA, SQIVND (reference sequence). The CDR3 spells CASTPRGQGARSFYGYTF. As DNA, the CDR3 is TGTGCCAGTACCCCACGGGGACAGGGGGCGAGGAGTTTCTATGGCTACACCTTC.